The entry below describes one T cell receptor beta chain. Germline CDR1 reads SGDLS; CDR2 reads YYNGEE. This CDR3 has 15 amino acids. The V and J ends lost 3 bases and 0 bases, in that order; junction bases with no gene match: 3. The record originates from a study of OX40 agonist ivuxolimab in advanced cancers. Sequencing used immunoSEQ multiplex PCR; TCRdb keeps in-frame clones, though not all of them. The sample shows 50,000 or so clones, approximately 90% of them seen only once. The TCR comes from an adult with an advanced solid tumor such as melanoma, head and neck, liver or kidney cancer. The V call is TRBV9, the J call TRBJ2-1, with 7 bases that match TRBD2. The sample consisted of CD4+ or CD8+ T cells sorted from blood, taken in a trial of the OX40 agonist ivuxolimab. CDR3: CASSGSGLSYNEQFF. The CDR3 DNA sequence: TGTGCCAGCAGCGGTAGCGGGCTCTCCTACAATGAGCAGTTCTTC.